This section outlines one TCR beta chain sequence together with its context. No antigen is known for it. The data stem from a study of OX40 agonist ivuxolimab in advanced cancers. Study at large: The mean age was approximately 60 years, ranging from about 20 to 79, with approximately 83% of participants male.

The repertoire was sequenced with immunoSEQ multiplex PCR; TCRdb's copy has only in-frame clones and lacks some. The repertoire holds about 100,000 clones, roughly nine tenths seen once, with around 0.31% in the top ten. The V end lost 0 bases, the J end lost 0 bases, and 10 bases lay between the germline ends. This CDR3 has 15 amino acids. The germline CDR1 and CDR2 sequences are SGHRS and YFSETQ. Study-wide findings and caveats: Doses of 0.1 to 3.0 mg/kg were accompanied by clonal expansion of CD4+ and CD8+ blood T cells by week 6. Expanded peripheral T-cell antigen specificity went undetermined.

The rearrangement links TRBV5-1 to TRBJ2-7; D remains unclear. The TCR was taken from an adult with an advanced solid tumor such as melanoma, head and neck, liver or kidney cancer. The source material was CD4+ or CD8+ T cells sorted from blood, sampled in a trial of the OX40 agonist ivuxolimab. Here the CDR3 DNA reads TGCGCCAGCAGCTTGGACGGCCCAAGCTCCTACGAGCAGTACTTC. It specifies CASSLDGPSSYEQYF.